One and the same sample provided the 8 T cell receptor beta chains below, sequenced in a study of cytomegalovirus exposure and HLA in healthy donors. The PCR made use of 60 Vbeta and 13 Jbeta primers. This table comes from immunoSEQ multiplex PCR, and its TCRdb copy is limited to in-frame clones, with some not included. The data hold about 200,000 clones, with over 65% observed a single time. Sequenced input: PBMCs. The source is a boy aged 2 to 10 in good health and CMV-seronegative.

This clone was seen only once. This CDR3 is also generated by other DNA sequences in the sample. V usage is TRBV7-2 and J usage is TRBJ1-2; 9 nucleotides line up with TRBD1. Losses at the gene ends were 2 bases for V and 3 bases for J; bases not matched to a gene: 4. Germline V gene sequence: CDR1 SGHTA, CDR2 FQGNSA. The CDR3 length is 15 residues. In DNA form, the CDR3 reads TGTGCCAGCAGCTTAAGAACAGGGGGCGACTATGGCTACACCTTC. As protein: CASSLRTGGDYGYTF.

CDR3 protein: CASSQDTGGYGYTF. CDR3 in DNA: TGCGCCAGCAGCCAAGATACAGGGGGCTATGGCTACACCTTC. The J gene is TRBJ1-2, the V gene TRBV4-3; 8 positions agree with TRBD1. J gave up 4 bases and V 0 bases, and 1 base lay outside the gene matches. The CDR3 spans 14 residues. Germline CDR1 and CDR2: LGHNA and YSLEER.

The V call is TRBV4-3, the J call TRBJ1-4; possibly TRBD1 for D (5 bases). V was pared by 4 bases and J by 6 bases, with 15 bases between. The germline gives CDR1 LGHNA, CDR2 YSLEER. The CDR3 length is 15 residues. This CDR3 is CASSPTGGEDEKLFF. Written as DNA, the CDR3 is TGCGCCAGCAGCCCCACCGGGGGAGAGGATGAAAAACTGTTTTTT.

The CDR3 spells CASSGRLAGGTDTQYF. The CDR3 DNA reads TGTGCCAGCAGCGGACGACTAGCGGGGGGCACAGATACGCAGTATTTT. V gene TRBV9 combines with J gene TRBJ2-3; 12 nucleotides match TRBD2. This CDR3 contains 16 residues. The germline V gene encodes CDR1 SGDLS and CDR2 YYNGEE. The V and J ends lost 3 bases and 1 base, in that order; junction bases with no gene match: 3. Together with reference TRBV9 and TRBJ2-3, the CDR3 gives the full variable domain: DSGVTQTPKHLITATGQRVTLRCSPRSGDLSVYWYQQSLDQGLQFLIQYYNGEERAKGNILERFSAQQFPDLHSELNLSSLELGDSALYFCASSGRLAGGTDTQYFGPGTRLTVL.

This chain joins TRBV2 and TRBJ2-5, with TRBD2 as a possible D gene (5 bases). Trimming took 5 bases from V and 4 from J, leaving 11 bases between them. The CDR3 is 13 residues long. CDR1 is SNHLY and CDR2 is FYNNEI in the germline V gene. This CDR3 reads CASSSDGGETQYF. The CDR3 nucleotides read TGTGCCAGCAGTTCAGACGGAGGAGAGACCCAGTACTTC.

V gene TRBV5-8 combines with J gene TRBJ1-5; TRBD1 matches 9 bases. The CDR3 contains 17 residues. The germline CDR1 and CDR2 sequences are SGHTS and YDEGEE. The trim removed 3 bases at V and 4 bases at J, leaving 11 bases unmatched. The CDR3 DNA is TGTGCCAGCAGCTCCGACAGGGGGATAGGCCTTAATCAGCCCCAGCATTTT. It yields the protein CASSSDRGIGLNQPQHF.

In regard to this clone: The sample contains more than one DNA sequence encoding this CDR3. The chain employs TRBV19 and TRBJ2-3, with a weak D call TRBD2 (6 bases). V lost 1 base, J lost 4 bases, and 6 bases lay in between. Germline CDR1 is LNHDA and CDR2 is SQIVND (reference sequence). There are 13 residues in the CDR3. CDR3 nucleotides: TGTGCCAGTAGTATAGGACTAGCAGATACGCAGTATTTT. Amino acids: CASSIGLADTQYF.

The chain is built from TRBV7-3 and TRBJ2-4; 8 nucleotides agree with TRBD2. The V gene end was trimmed by 2 bases and the J gene end by 4 bases; junction bases not matched to a gene: 4. This CDR3 is 15 amino acids long. Germline lookup yields CDR1 SGHTA and CDR2 FQGTGA. CDR3 DNA: TGTGCCAGCAGCTTAGGGGGCGGGGGGAAAAACATTCAGTACTTC. Its protein product is CASSLGGGGKNIQYF.